This is a list of T cell receptor beta chains from one sample in a study of blood T cell repertoires in COVID-19. Measured with immunoSEQ multiplex PCR; TCRdb has only the in-frame clones, and not every one. The sample consists of 50,000 to 60,000 clones, 70% to 90% of them appearing once. Sequencing input: peripheral blood. The source of these receptors is a human donor in a cohort sampled during active COVID-19. The CDR3 runs from the conserved cysteine through the conserved F or W. The D gene is left open where the match is weak. The size of a clone is reported for some rows only, either as once, few or many, or as a class for expanded clones.

d_call	v_call	j_call	clone_size	cdr3_nt	cdr3_aa
.	TRBV10-3	TRBJ1-5	.	TGTGCCATCAGTGAGGTGGTGGGCAGTGGCAATCAGCCCCAGCATTTT	CAISEVVGSGNQPQHF
.	TRBV5-6	TRBJ1-1	.	TGTGCCAGCAGCGACCAAGGCCGAGGTGAAGCTTTCTTT	CASSDQGRGEAFF
TRBD2	TRBV27	TRBJ2-2	.	TGTGCCAGCACCGTGGGACTAGCGGGAGCCGGGGAGCTGTTTTTT	CASTVGLAGAGELFF
TRBD1	TRBV19	TRBJ2-7	.	TGTGCCAGTAGTCTCGGGACAGGTACTGGCGAGCAGTACTTC	CASSLGTGTGEQYF
.	TRBV3-1/TRBV3-2	TRBJ2-1	.	TGTGCCAGCAGCCCCCTCGCAGGCAATGAGCAGTTCTTC	CASSPLAGNEQFF
.	TRBV5-1	TRBJ2-3	once	TGCGCCAGCAGCTTGTTGGGGGGCGGGAGTCCAGATACGCAGTATTTT	CASSLLGGGSPDTQYF
TRBD2	TRBV10-1	TRBJ2-1	.	TGCGCCAGCAGTGAGTTTGCTAGCGGGATAGGCTACAATGAGCAGTTCTTC	CASSEFASGIGYNEQFF
TRBD2	TRBV19	TRBJ2-7	.	TGTGCCAGTAGTACAGCCCTCCCGGGCATCGGCGGGGGATACGAGCAGTACTTC	CASSTALPGIGGGYEQYF
.	TRBV6-5	TRBJ1-6	.	TGTGCCAGCAGTTACTCGGGGGGGGCCTTGGGCTCACCCCTCCACTTT	CASSYSGGALGSPLHF
.	TRBV7-9	TRBJ1-5	.	TGTGCCAGCAGGTTCAGCGGGGCCAATCAGCCCCAGCATTTT	CASRFSGANQPQHF
TRBD1	TRBV5-6	TRBJ2-7	few	TGTGCCAGCAGCTTGGCGGGGACAGAGGCCCTCGGAGAGCAGTACTTC	CASSLAGTEALGEQYF
TRBD2	TRBV7-9	TRBJ2-1	.	TGTGCCAGCAGCCCTCGGGGGACTAGCGGGAACAATGAGCAGTTCTTC	CASSPRGTSGNNEQFF
TRBD2	TRBV19	TRBJ2-2	.	TGTGCCAGTAGTCCCGGTGGGGGGGTGGCCGGGGAGCTGTTTTTT	CASSPGGGVAGELFF
TRBD2	TRBV4-2	TRBJ2-7	.	TGTGCCAGCAGCCAAGATCGGACTAGCGCCCCGTACGAGCAGTACTTC	CASSQDRTSAPYEQYF
TRBD1	TRBV29-1	TRBJ1-2	.	TGCAGCGTTGAACCCCAATTAACAGGGGGCGAGGGCTACACCTTC	CSVEPQLTGGEGYTF
TRBD2	TRBV7-9	TRBJ2-7	.	TGTGCCAGCAGCCGGACTAGCGGGATCTACGAGCAGTACTTC	CASSRTSGIYEQYF
TRBD2	TRBV7-2	TRBJ2-3	once	TGTGCCAGCAGCTTAGGATTAGCGGGCAAAGGCGATACGCAGTATTTT	CASSLGLAGKGDTQYF
TRBD2	TRBV6-5	TRBJ2-5	once	TGTGCCAGTGAGCGGGAGAGGGATGGGACCCAGTACTTC	CASERERDGTQYF
.	TRBV10-1	TRBJ2-2	.	TGCGCCAGCAGTGAGTCGAGGCAGGGCCTTACCGGGGAGCTGTTTTTT	CASSESRQGLTGELFF
.	TRBV7-9	TRBJ1-1	.	TGTGCCAGCAGCTTAACCCCACCGGGACTAAGAGCTTTCTTT	CASSLTPPGLRAFF
.	TRBV5-1	TRBJ2-1	.	TGCGCCAGCAGCTTGGATTGGCCCCCCGAGCAGTTCTTC	CASSLDWPPEQFF
.	TRBV6-6	TRBJ2-5	.	TGTGCCAGCAGTTACTGGGCAGGGCGTGAGACCCAGTACTTC	CASSYWAGRETQYF
.	TRBV9	TRBJ2-1	.	TGTGCCAGCAGCGTAGCTACGCCGACAAGGCGAGATGAGCAGTTCTTC	CASSVATPTRRDEQFF